This T cell receptor (beta chain) came from a study of T cells after yellow fever vaccination. Study information: The fractions with low cell numbers were processed using SMART-Seq v4 Ultra Low Input. The study's findings and limits: FACS-sorted repertoires might harbor abundant contaminating clonotypes from the bulk population.

TCRdb passed the 5' RACE reads through MiXCR, listing each CDR3 protein once. Among almost 600,000 distinct CDR3 sequences listed, 13% were seen once. Germline V gene data show CDR1 as MNHNS and CDR2 as SASEGT. This CDR3 comprises 13 residues. The germline V and J ends were trimmed by 8 bases and 5 bases, with 12 bases remaining between them. With respect to this clonotype: Its antigen remains unidentified.

The sequence derives from a man aged 25 to 40 who received the YFV17D yellow fever vaccine. The rearrangement links TRBV6-1 to TRBJ2-2, with a tentative D call TRBD2 (6 bases). Material: PBMCs, obtained on the day of the yellow fever booster vaccination. Here the CDR3 DNA reads TGTGCCAGCGAATACAGCGGGACCGGGGAGCTGTTTTTT. This codes for CASEYSGTGELFF.